The next 21 T cell receptor beta chains were all read from a single sample in a study of post-analysis software for immune sequencing data. Which antigens these TCRs recognize remains unknown. Sequencing libraries made from TCR beta cDNA carried unique molecular identifiers. MiXCR was run by TCRdb on the PCR reads, yielding one entry per CDR3 protein. The sample comprises 450,000 or so distinct CDR3 sequences, roughly 45% of which are singletons, and around an eighth rests with the top ten. Overall study results and limits: TRBV segments more frequent in patients than in controls numbered roughly 5 and included TRBV5-6, TRBV5-1 and TRBV20-1.

Sequenced input: blood. The receptors shown here come from a girl aged 10-17 years with multiple sclerosis.

The CDR3 here is CASSWLGGEQFF. In nucleotides, the CDR3 is TGCGCCAGCAGCTGGCTTGGGGGTGAGCAGTTCTTC. The chain joins TRBV5-1 to TRBJ2-1; the D call may be TRBD1 or TRBD2 (5 bases each). Trimming cost V 3 bases and J 9 bases, with 10 bases left between them. The germline V gene encodes CDR1 SGHRS and CDR2 YFSETQ. The CDR3 runs 12 residues.

A few counts support this clonotype. The chain employs TRBV7-9 and TRBJ2-1, with 11 nucleotides matching TRBD2. The trim removed 5 bases at V and 6 bases at J, leaving 6 bases unmatched. The CDR3 has 15 amino acids. The germline V gene has CDR1 SEHNR and CDR2 FQNEAQ (reference sequence). In DNA, the CDR3 is TGTGCCAGCAGCGCTAGGACTAGCGGGCGCAATGAGCAGTTCTTC. Translated: CASSARTSGRNEQFF.

The CDR3 sequence is CASSSREVLNEQFF. DNA of the CDR3: TGTGCCAGCAGTTCGCGGGAGGTGCTCAATGAGCAGTTCTTC. The rearrangement joins TRBV27 to TRBJ2-1; 8 bases are a match to TRBD2. CDR1 and CDR2 (germline): MNHEY, SMNVEV (reference sequence). The CDR3 totals 14 residues. The J segment lost 6 bases and the V segment lost 4 bases, leaving 5 bases of the junction unmatched.

The chain links TRBV27 to TRBJ2-3; D is possibly TRBD2 (6 bases). V shed 5 bases and J shed 1 base, with 13 bases lying between them. From germline, CDR1 is MNHEY and CDR2 SMNVEV (reference sequence). The CDR3 is 15 residues long. The CDR3 reads CASSRELVGTDTQYF. DNA of the CDR3: TGTGCCAGCAGTCGGGAGCTAGTCGGCACAGATACGCAGTATTTT.

V and J are TRBV12-3 or TRBV12-4 and TRBJ1-2, with a tentative D call TRBD1 (5 bases). The germline V and J ends were trimmed by 7 bases and 4 bases, with 13 bases remaining between them. The CDR3 contains 13 residues. The CDR3 protein is CASTTRVSYGYTF. DNA of the CDR3: TGTGCCAGCACAACCAGGGTCAGCTATGGCTACACCTTC.

This clonotype was observed a few times. J is TRBJ2-3 and V is TRBV29-1, with TRBD2 identical over 10 bases. V trimming: 8 bases; J trimming: 6 bases; junction bases outside the gene matches: 11. Germline CDR1 and CDR2: SQVTM and ANQGSEA. This CDR3 has 14 amino acids. The CDR3 bases are TGCAGCATAGAGCAGCGGGAGGGCCTGGATACGCAGTATTTT. The encoded protein is CSIEQREGLDTQYF.

The genes are TRBV21-1 and TRBJ1-4; TRBD1 is the table's D call and was not checked against the DNA. TRBV21-1 is a listed pseudogene. The CDR3 is 18 residues long. The CDR3 coding sequence is TGTGCCAGCAGCACACGGACAGGGGCCCCGATAACCTATGAAAAACTGTTTTTT. Its protein product is CASSTRTGAPITYEKLFF.

This clonotype was seen only a few times. This chain connects TRBV20-1 to TRBJ1-2, with D perhaps TRBD1 (6 bases). Per germline, CDR1 DFQATT and CDR2 SNEGSKA (reference sequence). The CDR3 has 11 residues. The CDR3, as DNA: TGCAGGGCAGAACAGGGAGGAGGCTACACCTTC. It yields the protein CRAEQGGGYTF.

The V and J genes are TRBV7-9 and TRBJ1-4; no clear D gene. The CDR3 contains 12 residues. V was clipped by 10 bases and J by 7 bases, with 13 bases between them. Germline CDR1 SEHNR, CDR2 FQNEAQ (reference sequence). CDR3: CATAPPGEKLFF. Written as DNA, the CDR3 is TGTGCCACCGCCCCTCCCGGTGAAAAACTGTTTTTT.

CDR3 in DNA: TGTGCCAGCAGTTTGATCTCCTACGAGCGGTACTTC. It specifies CASSLISYERYF. This rearrangement joins TRBV5-6 to TRBJ2-5, with D uncertain. Germline V gene sequence: CDR1 SGHDT, CDR2 YYEEEE. This CDR3 has 12 residues. The V end was cut by 5 bases, the J end by 13 bases, with 18 bases between.

The chain uses TRBV7-2 and TRBJ2-3; D could derive from TRBD1 or TRBD2 (5 bases each). V gave up 6 bases and J gave up 0 bases, with 13 bases separating them. CDR1 is SGHTA, CDR2 FQGNSA, per germline. The CDR3 extends over 15 amino acids. The DNA for the CDR3 is TGTGCCAGCAGGAGGGGCGGGTTCAGCACAGATACGCAGTATTTT. Protein sequence: CASRRGGFSTDTQYF.

The chain employs TRBV10-3 and TRBJ2-2; 7 positions match TRBD1. CDR1 is ENHRY, CDR2 SYGVKD, per germline. V lost 2 bases to trimming and J lost 2 bases; unmatched junction nucleotides: 5. The CDR3 extends over 16 amino acids. The CDR3 DNA follows: TGTGCCATCAGTGAGACGGGACAGCTAAACACCGGGGAGCTGTTTTTT. Protein: CAISETGQLNTGELFF.

As for this clonotype: A much larger clonotype is one base distant, so this may be a read error. DNA of the CDR3: TGTGCCAGCAGCTTAGCCGGGACAGCGAACACTGAAGCTTTCTTT. Residues: CASSLAGTANTEAFF. The V call is TRBV7-2, the J call TRBJ1-1, with 7 bases identical to TRBD1. This CDR3 is built from 15 residues. The V and J ends lost 0 bases and 1 base, in that order; junction bases with no gene match: 2. Germline CDR1 reads SGHTA; CDR2 reads FQGNSA.

J is TRBJ2-7 and V is TRBV3-1; perhaps D is TRBD1 or TRBD2 (6 bases each). The CDR3 is 15 amino acids. Germline V gene data show CDR1 as LGHDT and CDR2 as YNNKEL (reference sequence). V dropped 0 bases and J dropped 4 bases, with 13 bases sitting between them. This CDR3 is CASSQDRRGSYEQYF. The CDR3 nucleotides read TGTGCCAGCAGCCAAGATCGGAGGGGGTCGTACGAGCAGTACTTC.

The rearrangement joins TRBV6-2 or TRBV6-3 to TRBJ2-5; a weak D match, TRBD1 (6 bases). The J call is in doubt because the DNA end fits TRBJ2-7 better. The germline gives CDR1 MNHEY, CDR2 SVGEGT. The CDR3 covers 13 residues. The DNA for the CDR3 is TGTGCCAGCAGGAAGACAGGTTCCTACGAGCAGTACTTC. This codes for CASRKTGSYEQYF.

The J gene is TRBJ2-1, the V gene TRBV6-5, with D possibly matching TRBD1 (7 bases). Germline CDR1 reads MNHEY; CDR2 reads SVGAGI. Trimming left V 4 bases short and J 6 bases short, with 19 bases between. The CDR3 has 16 amino acids. The CDR3 DNA sequence: TGTGCCAGCAGTTCCCCGACAGGGAGGTTTGTCAATGAGCAGTTCTTC. This sequence encodes CASSSPTGRFVNEQFF.

The table lists this clonotype with a count of one. V usage is TRBV4-3 and J usage is TRBJ2-1; the match to TRBD2 covers 9 bases. Trimming removed 0 bases from V and 5 bases from J; junction bases left unmatched: 11. The V gene's germline CDR1 is LGHNA and CDR2 YSLEER. The CDR3 has 18 amino acids. The CDR3, as DNA: TGCGCCAGCAGCCAAGATCTCGGTCCTAGCGGGATCAACAATGAGCAGTTCTTC. Protein sequence: CASSQDLGPSGINNEQFF.

A few counts support this clonotype. CDR3 sequence: CASSSPTYHYNEQFF. Written as DNA, the CDR3 is TGTGCCAGCAGTTCCCCGACTTACCACTACAATGAGCAGTTCTTC. V gene TRBV12-3 or TRBV12-4 combines with J gene TRBJ2-1; D is unresolved. The germline V and J ends were trimmed by 4 bases and 3 bases, with 13 bases remaining between them. CDR3 size: 15 residues.

The chain carries TRBV12-3 or TRBV12-4 and TRBJ2-7; a weak D match, TRBD1 (6 bases). The J call is doubtful: the DNA matches TRBJ2-5 better. This CDR3 comprises 14 residues. DNA for the CDR3: TGTGCCAGCAGCCATGGGACATATCAAGAGACCCAGTACTTC. Protein product: CASSHGTYQETQYF.

This chain uses TRBV5-1 with TRBJ2-5; 7 bases are shared with TRBD2. Germline V gives CDR1 SGHRS, CDR2 YFSETQ. The J segment lost 5 bases and the V segment lost 1 base, leaving 5 bases of the junction unmatched. The CDR3 is 14 amino acids. For the CDR3, the DNA is TGCGCCAGCAGCTTGAACGGGGAGGGTGAGACCCAGTACTTC. This encodes CASSLNGEGETQYF.

The rearrangement joins TRBV29-1 to TRBJ2-5; 9 nucleotides line up with TRBD1. The better agreement between TRBJ2-7 and the DNA end casts doubt on the J call. CDR3 length equals 15 residues. CDR1 and CDR2 (germline): SQVTM, ANQGSEA. CDR3 nucleotide sequence: TGCAGCGGGGGTGGACAGGGGATCGCCGGGTACGAGCAGTACTTC. Translated: CSGGGQGIAGYEQYF.